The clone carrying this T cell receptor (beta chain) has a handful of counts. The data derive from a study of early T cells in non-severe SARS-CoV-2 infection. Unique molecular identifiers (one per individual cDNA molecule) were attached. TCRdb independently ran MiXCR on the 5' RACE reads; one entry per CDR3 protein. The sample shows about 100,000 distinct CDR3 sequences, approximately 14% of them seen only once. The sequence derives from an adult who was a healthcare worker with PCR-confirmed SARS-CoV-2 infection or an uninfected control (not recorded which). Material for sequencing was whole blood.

CDR3 DNA sequence: TGTGCCAGCAGCGCCGAGGGCACAGATACGCAGTATTTT. Protein: CASSAEGTDTQYF. This sequence joins TRBV9 and TRBJ2-3; no clear D gene. This CDR3 has 13 residues. Trimming left V 3 bases short and J 1 base short, with 6 bases between. Germline lookup yields CDR1 SGDLS and CDR2 YYNGEE.